This entry lists 15 T cell receptor beta chains sequenced from one sample in a study of T cells in Graves' hyperthyroidism and ophthalmopathy. RNA transcripts were the template for amplifying TCR beta CDR3 regions. HTBI primers were used for first-round RT-PCR of the TCR CDR3. TCRdb reprocessed the multiplex PCR reads via MiXCR and lists one record per CDR3 protein. The sample shows about 350,000 distinct CDR3 sequences, approximately 14% of them seen only once. The source material was blood. The receptors were sampled from a woman aged 55-75 years with Graves' ophthalmopathy.

This clonotype has more than one count but fewer than ten. This sequence joins TRBV19 and TRBJ2-7, with 11 bases fitting TRBD2. V was pared by 5 bases and J by 7 bases, with 10 bases of the junction left unmatched. CDR3 length: 15 residues. CDR1 is LNHDA, CDR2 SQIVND, per germline (reference sequence). The CDR3 nucleotides read TGTGCCAGTAGTTCATTAGCGGGAGGGCTGAAAGAGCAGTACTTC. Amino acid sequence: CASSSLAGGLKEQYF.

This clonotype occurred many times. The V gene is TRBV3-1, the J gene TRBJ1-5; 7 bases line up with TRBD1. The CDR3 has 14 residues. After removal of 4 bases from V and 2 bases from J, the junction contained 2 bases not matched to a gene. Germline loops: CDR1 LGHDT, CDR2 YNNKEL (reference sequence). CDR3 amino acids: CASSPTGGNQPQHF. The CDR3 region has the DNA TGTGCCAGCAGCCCTACAGGGGGCAATCAGCCCCAGCATTTT.

In its sample, this clonotype was seen many times. The chain has TRBV20-1 and TRBJ2-7; tentatively, D is TRBD2 (6 bases). The V gene's germline CDR1 is DFQATT and CDR2 SNEGSKA (reference sequence). The CDR3 consists of 15 residues. The V gene lost 0 bases and the J gene lost 0 bases, with 12 bases spanning the gap. CDR3 amino acids: CSARDHAGNSYEQYF. In nucleotides, the CDR3 is TGCAGTGCTAGAGATCATGCGGGAAACTCCTACGAGCAGTACTTC.

This clonotype was seen many times. The CDR3 protein is CASSLSAGTYEQYF. CDR3 coding DNA: TGTGCCAGCAGTTTATCGGCCGGCACCTACGAGCAGTACTTC. This chain links TRBV27 with TRBJ2-7; D gene unclear. This CDR3 comprises 14 residues. Germline loops: CDR1 MNHEY, CDR2 SMNVEV (reference sequence). V shed 0 bases and J shed 2 bases, with 8 bases lying between them.

There are many counts of this clonotype. V gene TRBV20-1 combines with J gene TRBJ2-5; no clear D gene. The germline gives CDR1 DFQATT, CDR2 SNEGSKA (reference sequence). There are 15 residues in the CDR3. The V and J ends lost 2 bases and 5 bases respectively, with 18 bases between them. The CDR3 region has the DNA TGCAGTGCTAGACGTCTGGGCCAAGCTGTGGAGACCCAGTACTTC. This translates into CSARRLGQAVETQYF.

The table lists this clonotype with many counts. The rearrangement uses TRBV28 and TRBJ2-7; maybe TRBD2 (6 bases). CDR1 is MDHEN and CDR2 is SYDVKM in the germline V gene. The CDR3 spans 14 residues. V was pared by 6 bases and J by 5 bases, with 17 bases between. The CDR3: CASSPGGDFDEQYF. For the CDR3, the DNA is TGTGCCAGCAGCCCCGGAGGGGACTTCGACGAGCAGTACTTC.

The chain joins TRBV29-1 to TRBJ2-3; no reliable D call. The CDR3 spans 11 residues. CDR1 and CDR2 from the germline V gene are SQVTM and ANQGSEA. Trimming shortened V by 3 bases and J by 2 bases, and 3 bases separated the two germline ends. This chain's CDR3 is CSVDPTDTQYF. CDR3 coding DNA: TGCAGCGTTGATCCCACAGATACGCAGTATTTT.

The sample holds a few counts of this clonotype. CDR3 in amino acids: CASSPFGLTNEKLFF. The CDR3 DNA reads TGTGCCAGCAGCCCTTTTGGGTTAACTAATGAAAAACTGTTTTTT. The gene calls are TRBV5-6 and TRBJ1-4, with D uncertain. CDR1 SGHDT and CDR2 YYEEEE come from the germline V gene. V lost 4 bases to trimming and J lost 1 base, with 11 bases between them. The CDR3 extends over 15 amino acids.

This clonotype came up many times. This CDR3 is CASSQESRLGGTDTQYF. For the CDR3, the DNA is TGTGCCAGCAGCCAAGAATCGAGACTGGGGGGCACAGATACGCAGTATTTT. The chain joins TRBV3-1 to TRBJ2-3, with D perhaps given as TRBD1 or TRBD2 (5 bases each). Per the germline V gene, CDR1 is LGHDT and CDR2 is YNNKEL (reference sequence). This CDR3 has 17 residues. V gave up 0 bases and J gave up 1 base, with 14 bases separating them.

The chain employs TRBV20-1 and TRBJ2-3, with D uncertain. This CDR3 contains 14 residues. The V end was cut by 5 bases, the J end by 0 bases, with 12 bases between. Germline values: CDR1 DFQATT, CDR2 SNEGSKA (reference sequence). In DNA form, the CDR3 reads TGCAGTGCTTATCCCATTTCTAGCACAGATACGCAGTATTTT. It codes for CSAYPISSTDTQYF.

This clonotype was observed at least ten times. The chain employs TRBV12-5 and TRBJ1-1; TRBD1 matches at 10 bases. The germline V gene has CDR1 LGHNT and CDR2 FRNRAP. J was trimmed by 0 bases and V by 6 bases; bases with no gene match: 10. The length of the CDR3 is 17 residues. The CDR3 reads CASGPGQGFGVNTEAFF. The CDR3 DNA is TGTGCTAGTGGCCCGGGACAGGGGTTCGGTGTGAACACTGAAGCTTTCTTT.

This clonotype showed up many times. The chain has TRBV7-9 and TRBJ2-7, with TRBD2 as a possible D gene (5 bases). V lost 1 base to trimming and J lost 3 bases, with 10 bases between them. This CDR3 comprises 14 residues. Germline V lookup: CDR1 SEHNR, CDR2 FQNEAQ (reference sequence). CDR3 in amino acids: CASSLGGADYEQYF. CDR3 bases: TGTGCCAGCAGCTTAGGGGGAGCGGACTACGAGCAGTACTTC.

This clonotype has more than one count but fewer than ten. The rearrangement links TRBV6-1 to TRBJ1-3; D is undetermined. The V gene's germline CDR1 is MNHNS and CDR2 SASEGT. The CDR3 extends over 12 amino acids. The V end lost 4 bases, the J end lost 4 bases, and 5 bases lay between the germline ends. CDR3 loop: CASSGGGNTIYF. CDR3 nucleotide sequence: TGTGCCAGCAGTGGTGGCGGAAACACCATATATTTT.

Notes on this clonotype: Its ends do not fully match the called genes, so a read error is possible. V gene TRBV12-5 combines with J gene TRBJ2-3; TRBD2 matches 7 bases. This CDR3 is built from 14 residues. CDR1 is LGHNT, CDR2 FRNRAP, per germline. The CDR3 is CASGLTTSSNTRYF. As DNA, the CDR3 is TGTGCTAGTGGTCTTACGACTAGCAGTAATACGCGGTATTTT.

The genes are TRBV29-1 and TRBJ1-2, with D hard to call. Trimming removed 4 bases at V and 7 bases at J, with 4 bases between. Per the germline V gene, CDR1 is SQVTM and CDR2 is ANQGSEA. The CDR3 is 9 residues long. This CDR3 is CSVGSGYTF. The CDR3 coding sequence is TGCAGCGTTGGAAGTGGCTACACCTTC.